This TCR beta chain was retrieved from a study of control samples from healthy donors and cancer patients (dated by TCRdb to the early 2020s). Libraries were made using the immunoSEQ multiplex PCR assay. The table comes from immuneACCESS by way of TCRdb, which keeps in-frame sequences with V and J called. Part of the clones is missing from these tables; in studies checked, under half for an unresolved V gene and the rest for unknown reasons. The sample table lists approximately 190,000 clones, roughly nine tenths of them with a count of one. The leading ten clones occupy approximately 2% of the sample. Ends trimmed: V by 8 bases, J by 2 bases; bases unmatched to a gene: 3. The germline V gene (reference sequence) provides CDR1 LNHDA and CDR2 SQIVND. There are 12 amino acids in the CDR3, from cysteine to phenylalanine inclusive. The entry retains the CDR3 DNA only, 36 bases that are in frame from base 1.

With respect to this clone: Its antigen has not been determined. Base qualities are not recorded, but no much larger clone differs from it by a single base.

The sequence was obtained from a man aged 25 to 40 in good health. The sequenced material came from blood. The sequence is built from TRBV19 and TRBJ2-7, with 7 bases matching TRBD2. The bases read TGTGCCAGTGGGGAGGGCGCCTACGAGCAGTACTTC. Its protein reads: CASGEGAYEQYF.